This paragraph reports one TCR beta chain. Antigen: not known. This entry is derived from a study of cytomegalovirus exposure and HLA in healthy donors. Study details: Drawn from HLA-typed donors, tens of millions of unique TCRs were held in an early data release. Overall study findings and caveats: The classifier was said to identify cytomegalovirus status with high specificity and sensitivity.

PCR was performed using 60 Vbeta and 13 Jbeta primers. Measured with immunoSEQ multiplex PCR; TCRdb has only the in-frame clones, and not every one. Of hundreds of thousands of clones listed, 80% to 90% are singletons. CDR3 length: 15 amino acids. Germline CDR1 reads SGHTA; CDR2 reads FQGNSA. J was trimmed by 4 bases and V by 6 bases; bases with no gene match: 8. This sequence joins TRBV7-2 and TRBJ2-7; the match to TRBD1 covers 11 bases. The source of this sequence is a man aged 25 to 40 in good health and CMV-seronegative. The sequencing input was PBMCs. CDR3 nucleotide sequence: TGTGCCAGCAGTCTATCCGGGACAGGGGGTTACGAGCAGTACTTC. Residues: CASSLSGTGGYEQYF.